The rows below give T cell receptor beta chains drawn from one sample of a study of shared clonotypes between healthy human individuals. Sequencing used immunoSEQ multiplex PCR; TCRdb keeps in-frame clones, though not all of them. Of under 750,000 clones listed, approximately 77% are singletons. Input material: memory CD4+ T cells sorted from blood. The receptors originated from a woman in her 30s in good health. Each CDR3 is given with its conserved first and last residue. Fields, in order: D gene, J gene, V gene, clone size, CDR3 DNA, CDR3 protein. A D gene is named only where the DNA matches it firmly. Size tells how often a clone was seen (once, few, many) or the class of an expanded clone, and some rows leave it out.

>-|TRBJ1-1|TRBV6-6|-
TGTGCCAGCAGAGAACAGGGAGTTCACACTGAAGCTTTCTTT
CASREQGVHTEAFF
>TRBD1|TRBJ1-5|TRBV18|-
TGTGCCAGCTCAGCGACAGGGTCCGGCAATCAGCCCCAGCATTTT
CASSATGSGNQPQHF
>-|TRBJ2-6|TRBV5-1|-
TGCGCCAGCAGCCCCGGTGGGGCTGGGGCCAACGTCCTGACTTTC
CASSPGGAGANVLTF
>TRBD2|TRBJ2-7|TRBV27|-
TGTGCCAGCAGTTTTTGGGGACTAGCGGGAGCTGGGGTCTACGAGCAGTACTTC
CASSFWGLAGAGVYEQYF
>TRBD1|TRBJ2-4|TRBV29-1|-
TGCAGCGTGAAAGCCCTCGACAGGGACCAAAACATTCAGTACTTC
CSVKALDRDQNIQYF
>TRBD1|TRBJ2-5|TRBV9|-
TGTGCCAGCAGCCGGACAGGGGAACTAGAGACCCAGTACTTC
CASSRTGELETQYF
>-|TRBJ1-5|TRBV4-2|-
TGTGCCAGCAGCCCCCGGGTTAATCAGCCCCAGCATTTT
CASSPRVNQPQHF
>-|TRBJ2-2|TRBV2|-
TGTGCCAGCAGTGACCGGAACAGGGCCACCGGGGAGCTGTTTTTT
CASSDRNRATGELFF
>-|TRBJ2-5|TRBV2|-
TGTGCCAGCAGATGGAGTGGGACCCAGTACTTC
CASRWSGTQYF
>-|TRBJ2-1|TRBV27|many
TGTGCCAGCAGTTCCAACCTGGGCAATGAGCAGTTCTTC
CASSSNLGNEQFF
>TRBD2|TRBJ2-1|TRBV14|-
TGTGCCAGCAGCCAAGTCCGGGGGGGTTACAATGAGCAGTTCTTC
CASSQVRGGYNEQFF
>TRBD2|TRBJ2-1|TRBV5-1|few
TGCGCCAGCAGCTTGGATCTAGCGGGAGTAGGGTACAATGAGCAGTTCTTC
CASSLDLAGVGYNEQFF
>TRBD1|TRBJ2-1|TRBV27|-
TGTGCCAGCAGTTCGGACAGGGTACCCTACAATGAGCAGTTCTTC
CASSSDRVPYNEQFF
>-|TRBJ2-3|TRBV5-4|once
TGTGCCAGCAGCTTGAGGAAAGTCGGCACAGATACGCAGTATTTT
CASSLRKVGTDTQYF
>TRBD2|TRBJ2-7|TRBV2|-
TGTGCCAGCAGTCTACTAGCGGCCCTTCCCTACGAGCAGTACTTC
CASSLLAALPYEQYF
>-|TRBJ1-3|TRBV11-1|-
TGTGCCAGCAGCCACTCCCTGGGCATCTCTGGAAACACCATATATTTT
CASSHSLGISGNTIYF
>-|TRBJ2-3|TRBV2|few
TGTGCCAGCATTAGACTGAGCACAGATACGCAGTATTTT
CASIRLSTDTQYF
>TRBD2|TRBJ2-2|TRBV5-1|few
TGCGCCAGCAGCTTTTCGGGAGGGGTCACCGGGGAGCTGTTTTTT
CASSFSGGVTGELFF
>-|TRBJ1-5|TRBV7-9|once
TGTGCCAGCAGCTTAGAACGGGAGGATCAGCCCCAGCATTTT
CASSLEREDQPQHF
>-|TRBJ2-6|TRBV27|-
TGTGCCAGCAGTTTACTGGGCCTAGCAGCTTCTGGGGCCAACGTCCTGACTTTC
CASSLLGLAASGANVLTF
>-|TRBJ1-4|TRBV10-3|-
TGTGCCATCAGTGAGGAGGGGCTCGGTAATGAAAAACTGTTTTTT
CAISEEGLGNEKLFF
>-|TRBJ2-3|TRBV7-9|once
TGTGCCAGCAGCCCTGGCACTGTTTCCACAGATACGCAGTATTTT
CASSPGTVSTDTQYF
>-|TRBJ1-5|TRBV7-2|few
TGTGCCAGCAGCTTAGGATTGGGGGAGACCAATCAGCCCCAGCATTTT
CASSLGLGETNQPQHF
>-|TRBJ2-1|TRBV7-8|-
TGTGCCAGCAGCGCGCAACAGGCCTATGAGCAGTTCTTC
CASSAQQAYEQFF
>TRBD2|TRBJ2-7|TRBV6-1|-
TGTGCCAGCAGTGAAAGGACTAGCGGGAGCAACGAGCAGTACTTC
CASSERTSGSNEQYF
>-|TRBJ2-7|TRBV7-9|-
TGTGCCAGCAGCTTCCCGCTTCTTGAGGTGCAGTACTTC
CASSFPLLEVQYF
>-|TRBJ2-3|TRBV28|-
TGTGCCATCCAGCGGAGCCCGACCTACACAGATACGCAGTATTTT
CAIQRSPTYTDTQYF
>-|TRBJ1-1|TRBV5-1|-
TGCGCCAGCAGCTTGGGGGACGGCAGGGAAGCTTTCTTT
CASSLGDGREAFF
>-|TRBJ1-1|TRBV5-5|-
TGTGCCAGCAGCTTGGCCTGGGGAGGGAACACTGAAGCTTTCTTT
CASSLAWGGNTEAFF
>TRBD1|TRBJ1-3|TRBV4-1|few
TGCGCCAGCAGCCAAACAACAGGGGGCTCTGGAAACACCATATATTTT
CASSQTTGGSGNTIYF
>TRBD1|TRBJ2-5|TRBV5-1|few
TGCGCCAGCAGCTCACAGGGGGCAGGCGAGACCCAGTACTTC
CASSSQGAGETQYF
>-|TRBJ2-3|TRBV5-4|-
TGTGCCAGCAGCTTGTGGGGGTCTGGAGATACGCAGTATTTT
CASSLWGSGDTQYF
>-|TRBJ1-5|TRBV19|-
TGTGCCAGTAGTTACGCAGGGGGCAATCAGCCCCAGCATTTT
CASSYAGGNQPQHF
>-|TRBJ2-7|TRBV6-1|-
TGTGCCAGCAGTGAAGCGGTACAAGATGAGGAAATCTACGAGCAGTACTTC
CASSEAVQDEEIYEQYF
>-|TRBJ2-7|TRBV25-1|-
TGTGCCAGCAGTGAGGCGGGGACCGTCTACGAGCAGTACTTC
CASSEAGTVYEQYF
>TRBD2|TRBJ2-1|TRBV29-1|-
TGCAGCGTTGAGATGACTAGCGGGATATACAATGAGCAGTTCTTC
CSVEMTSGIYNEQFF
>-|TRBJ2-7|TRBV23-1|-
TGCGCCAGCAGTCGCCCCCAGGGGGGCCCCGTCTACGAGCAGTACTTC
CASSRPQGGPVYEQYF
>-|TRBJ2-1|TRBV7-9|-
TGTGCCAGCAGCTTAATGTCCGGGAGTGAGTTCTTC
CASSLMSGSEFF
>-|TRBJ2-1|TRBV20-1|-
TGCAGTGCAGACCGTCGAAATGAGCAGTTCTTC
CSADRRNEQFF
>-|TRBJ1-1|TRBV5-4|-
TGTGCCAGCAGCTTGCCAGCCAGTGAAGCTTTCTTT
CASSLPASEAFF
>-|TRBJ1-2|TRBV6-4|once
TGTGCCAGCCGTTCCGGGACGGACTATGGCTACACCTTC
CASRSGTDYGYTF
>-|TRBJ2-1|TRBV5-1|few
TGCGCCAGCAGCCAGGGACAAACCTACAATGAGCAGTTCTTC
CASSQGQTYNEQFF
>-|TRBJ2-5|TRBV5-1|-
TGCGCCAGCAGCTTGGGTTCGGCGGAGAAAGAGACCCAGTACTTC
CASSLGSAEKETQYF
>-|TRBJ1-3|TRBV7-9|many
TGTGCCAGCAGCTTAGGCCAACCCAACTCTGGAAACACCATATATTTT
CASSLGQPNSGNTIYF
>TRBD1|TRBJ2-1|TRBV7-2|-
TGTGCCAGCAGCTTATGGCAGGGGGACAATGAGCAGTTCTTC
CASSLWQGDNEQFF
>-|TRBJ2-2|TRBV29-1|-
TGCAGCGTTAGCCCTATGACCCAGGGAAGACCGAACACCGGGGAGCTGTTTTTT
CSVSPMTQGRPNTGELFF
>-|TRBJ2-5|TRBV7-9|-
TGTGCCAGCAGCTTAATGGGGTCGGATCAAGAGACCCAGTACTTC
CASSLMGSDQETQYF
>-|TRBJ1-2|TRBV21-1|-
TGTGCCAGCAGCAAAGTTAGGGTCGGAATTGCTAAATACTATGGCTACACCTTC
CASSKVRVGIAKYYGYTF
>-|TRBJ1-5|TRBV11-2|few
TGTGCCAGCAGCTTAGATGGGTCTCAGCCCCAGCATTTT
CASSLDGSQPQHF
>TRBD1|TRBJ2-1|TRBV18|-
TGTGCCAGCTCAGAAAATTCCCGGGACAGGAGTCTGTTCTTC
CASSENSRDRSLFF
>-|TRBJ1-1|TRBV25-1|-
TGTGCCAGCAGGCTGCTGACTGAAGCTTTCTTT
CASRLLTEAFF
>-|TRBJ2-7|TRBV11-2|-
TGTGCCAGCAGCTCCAGGGACTCCTACGAGCAGTACTTC
CASSSRDSYEQYF
>TRBD1|TRBJ1-2|TRBV28|-
TGTGCCAGCAGTTTTGGGACAGGGGGAGGATATGGCTACACCTTC
CASSFGTGGGYGYTF